These 25 T cell receptor beta chains were all obtained from the same sample, sequenced in a study of CD8 T cells in ankylosing spondylitis. One entry per CDR3 protein, called by TCRdb with MiXCR from the 5' RACE reads. The table includes 6,500 or so distinct CDR3 sequences, around 2.8% detected once. The sample taken for sequencing was blood, either unsorted or a sorted T cell fraction (not recorded which). The receptors stem from a female donor with ankylosing spondylitis or in good health (not recorded which).

This clonotype was counted ten times or more. This chain links TRBV9 with TRBJ2-5; 9 bases are shared with TRBD2. Germline CDR1 reads SGDLS; CDR2 reads YYNGEE. J lost 4 bases, V lost 0 bases, and 7 bases had no gene match. This CDR3 has 16 amino acids. DNA of the CDR3: TGTGCCAGCAGCGTAGAGTGGCTAGCGGGATTAGAGACCCAGTACTTC. Its protein product is CASSVEWLAGLETQYF.

Ten or more counts support this clonotype. V and J are TRBV9 and TRBJ2-5, with 7 bases aligning to TRBD2. V lost 1 base to trimming and J lost 3 bases; unmatched junction nucleotides: 3. There are 14 residues in the CDR3. CDR1 and CDR2 (germline): SGDLS, YYNGEE. CDR3 sequence reads: CASSVRGEEETQYF. The CDR3 coding sequence is TGTGCCAGCAGCGTACGGGGGGAGGAAGAGACCCAGTACTTC.

The V and J genes are TRBV9 and TRBJ2-3, with D tentatively TRBD1 (6 bases). The V gene lost 2 bases and the J gene lost 1 base, with 8 bases spanning the gap. This CDR3 comprises 14 residues. Per germline, CDR1 SGDLS and CDR2 YYNGEE. In DNA, the CDR3 is TGTGCCAGCAGCGTGTCAGGGGGCACAGATACGCAGTATTTT. Its translation is CASSVSGGTDTQYF.

This clonotype was seen many times. The chain couples TRBV9 to TRBJ2-1; no clear D. With 0 bases removed from V and 14 bases from J, the gap between germline ends came to 12 bases. From germline, CDR1 is SGDLS and CDR2 YYNGEE. The length of the CDR3 is 12 residues. The CDR3, as DNA: TGTGCCAGCAGCGTAGTCGAGAGGCCGAAGTTCTTC. This encodes CASSVVERPKFF. Together with reference TRBV9 and TRBJ2-1, the CDR3 gives the full variable domain: DSGVTQTPKHLITATGQRVTLRCSPRSGDLSVYWYQQSLDQGLQFLIQYYNGEERAKGNILERFSAQQFPDLHSELNLSSLELGDSALYFCASSVVERPKFFGPGTRLTVL.

This clonotype was seen at least ten times. DNA of the CDR3: TGTGCCAGCAGCGTCCAGGGACAGGGGTTCGGGGAGACCCAGTACTTC. This sequence encodes CASSVQGQGFGETQYF. The chain joins TRBV9 to TRBJ2-5, with TRBD1 matching over 10 bases. CDR1 is SGDLS and CDR2 is YYNGEE in the germline V gene. Germline trimming cut 2 bases from V and 5 bases from J; bases unmatched to any gene: 9. This CDR3 comprises 16 residues.

This clonotype was counted ten times or more. The chain uses TRBV9 and TRBJ2-1; TRBD2 matches 7 bases. The V gene's germline CDR1 is SGDLS and CDR2 YYNGEE. The CDR3 loop spans 13 amino acids. Trimming removed 3 bases from V and 8 bases from J; junction bases left unmatched: 5. The CDR3 loop reads CASSASGDDEQFF. In DNA form, the CDR3 reads TGTGCCAGCAGCGCCAGCGGGGACGATGAGCAGTTCTTC. The full variable domain, with the rest looked up from reference TRBV9 and TRBJ2-1, is DSGVTQTPKHLITATGQRVTLRCSPRSGDLSVYWYQQSLDQGLQFLIQYYNGEERAKGNILERFSAQQFPDLHSELNLSSLELGDSALYFCASSASGDDEQFFGPGTRLTVL.

This clonotype was observed many times. The chain combines TRBV9 with TRBJ2-7, with D perhaps TRBD1 (6 bases). Trimming pared 3 bases from V and 2 bases from J, leaving 6 bases between. The CDR3 has 12 residues. CDR1 and CDR2 from the germline V gene are SGDLS and YYNGEE. CDR3 sequence (DNA): TGTGCCAGCAGCGGGGACACCTACGAGCAGTACTTC. It codes for CASSGDTYEQYF. The whole variable domain, remainder taken from reference TRBV9 and TRBJ2-7, is DSGVTQTPKHLITATGQRVTLRCSPRSGDLSVYWYQQSLDQGLQFLIQYYNGEERAKGNILERFSAQQFPDLHSELNLSSLELGDSALYFCASSGDTYEQYFGPGTRLTVT.

This clonotype was found many times. V gene TRBV9 combines with J gene TRBJ1-4, with a weak D call TRBD1 (6 bases). Germline CDR1 reads SGDLS; CDR2 reads YYNGEE. Trimming removed 0 bases at V and 6 bases at J, with 6 bases between. This CDR3 is built from 13 residues. The CDR3 loop is CASSVAGDEKLFF. DNA for the CDR3: TGTGCCAGCAGCGTAGCAGGGGATGAAAAACTGTTTTTT. Complete variable domain (other parts from reference TRBV9 and TRBJ1-4): DSGVTQTPKHLITATGQRVTLRCSPRSGDLSVYWYQQSLDQGLQFLIQYYNGEERAKGNILERFSAQQFPDLHSELNLSSLELGDSALYFCASSVAGDEKLFFGSGTQLSVL.

The chain combines TRBV9 with TRBJ2-3; D may correspond to TRBD1 or TRBD2 (5 bases each). The CDR3 sequence is 15 residues long. V shed 3 bases and J shed 1 base, with 12 bases lying between them. Germline CDR1 reads SGDLS; CDR2 reads YYNGEE. CDR3 sequence (DNA): TGTGCCAGCAGCGACCGGGACCCCGGCACAGATACGCAGTATTTT. The encoded protein is CASSDRDPGTDTQYF.

By sample fraction, this clonotype is medium-sized. The CDR3 nucleotides read TGTGCCAGCAGCGTAGCCCTCCTAGCGGGGGGGTCGCATACGCAGTATTTT. It specifies CASSVALLAGGSHTQYF. This chain links TRBV9 with TRBJ2-3; 12 bases are shared with TRBD2. Unmatched junction bases numbered 9, after V lost 0 bases and J lost 7 bases. The germline CDR1 and CDR2 sequences are SGDLS and YYNGEE. CDR3 length: 17 amino acids.

There are many counts of this clonotype. This chain connects TRBV9 to TRBJ2-2, with D perhaps TRBD2 (6 bases). Germline V gives CDR1 SGDLS, CDR2 YYNGEE. The CDR3 covers 15 residues. Trimming removed 4 bases from V and 1 base from J, with 11 bases in between. Here the CDR3 DNA reads TGTGCCAGCAGCTCGGGGCGGGAGAACACCGGGGAGCTGTTTTTT. The encoded protein is CASSSGRENTGELFF.

This clonotype was seen at least ten times. The CDR3: CASSSSGGNTGELFF. In DNA form, the CDR3 reads TGTGCCAGCAGCTCGAGCGGAGGGAACACCGGGGAGCTGTTTTTT. V is TRBV9 and J is TRBJ2-2, with D possibly matching TRBD2 (5 bases). Germline values: CDR1 SGDLS, CDR2 YYNGEE. V dropped 4 bases and J dropped 1 base, with 11 bases sitting between them. This CDR3 is built from 15 residues.

This clonotype has at least ten counts. This rearrangement joins TRBV9 to TRBJ1-1; D is unresolved. Germline loops: CDR1 SGDLS, CDR2 YYNGEE. This CDR3 has 13 residues. V lost 3 bases and J lost 0, with 6 bases in between. The CDR3 is CASSDGMNTEAFF. DNA for the CDR3: TGTGCCAGCAGCGATGGGATGAACACTGAAGCTTTCTTT. Supplemented by reference TRBV9 and TRBJ1-1, the full variable domain reads DSGVTQTPKHLITATGQRVTLRCSPRSGDLSVYWYQQSLDQGLQFLIQYYNGEERAKGNILERFSAQQFPDLHSELNLSSLELGDSALYFCASSDGMNTEAFFGQGTRLTVV.

This clonotype has ten or more counts. The rearrangement uses TRBV9 and TRBJ1-1; tentatively, D is TRBD1 (5 bases). Trimming cost V 4 bases and J 5 bases, with 15 bases left between them. The CDR3 has 14 residues. Germline assignment: CDR1 SGDLS and CDR2 YYNGEE. The CDR3 here is CASSSAGGRTEAFF. The DNA for the CDR3 is TGTGCCAGCAGCTCGGCGGGGGGTAGAACTGAAGCTTTCTTT.

Many counts were recorded for this clonotype. The chain employs TRBV9 and TRBJ2-1; TRBD2 matches at 10 bases. The CDR3 has 15 residues. The germline V gene encodes CDR1 SGDLS and CDR2 YYNGEE. V was pared by 3 bases and J by 4 bases, with 4 bases of the junction left unmatched. CDR3 sequence: CASSGSGRVYNEQFF. The CDR3 DNA reads as TGTGCCAGCAGCGGGAGCGGGAGGGTATACAATGAGCAGTTCTTC.

This clonotype has ten or more counts. The J gene is TRBJ2-7, the V gene TRBV9, with 7 nucleotides matching TRBD1. Trimming removed 3 bases from V and 3 bases from J; junction bases left unmatched: 9. This CDR3 spans 15 amino acids. In germline, CDR1 is SGDLS, CDR2 YYNGEE. The CDR3 DNA follows: TGTGCCAGCAGCGCAGTGGCAGGGGGTCTCTACGAGCAGTACTTC. Amino acids: CASSAVAGGLYEQYF. Drawing the rest from reference TRBV9 and TRBJ2-7, the complete variable domain is DSGVTQTPKHLITATGQRVTLRCSPRSGDLSVYWYQQSLDQGLQFLIQYYNGEERAKGNILERFSAQQFPDLHSELNLSSLELGDSALYFCASSAVAGGLYEQYFGPGTRLTVT.

This clonotype was seen at least ten times. J is TRBJ2-5 and V is TRBV9; a possible D gene is TRBD1 (6 bases). V shed 2 bases and J shed 5 bases, with 16 bases lying between them. The CDR3 consists of 15 residues. CDR1 is SGDLS, CDR2 YYNGEE, per germline. The CDR3 region is CASSVATGLAETQYF. Here the CDR3 DNA reads TGTGCCAGCAGCGTGGCCACAGGGTTAGCGGAGACCCAGTACTTC.

This clonotype occurred many times. V is TRBV9 and J is TRBJ1-2; perhaps TRBD1 as D (5 bases). This CDR3 is built from 17 residues. Trimming took 0 bases from V and 5 from J, leaving 20 bases between them. CDR1 and CDR2 from the germline V gene are SGDLS and YYNGEE. DNA for the CDR3: TGTGCCAGCAGCGTAGCTTGGGACGGGACCCTTCTATATGGCTACACCTTC. This encodes CASSVAWDGTLLYGYTF. Looking up the rest from reference TRBV9 and TRBJ1-2 gives the full variable domain: DSGVTQTPKHLITATGQRVTLRCSPRSGDLSVYWYQQSLDQGLQFLIQYYNGEERAKGNILERFSAQQFPDLHSELNLSSLELGDSALYFCASSVAWDGTLLYGYTFGSGTRLTVV.

The sample holds many counts of this clonotype. The J gene is TRBJ2-7, the V gene TRBV9; possible D gene TRBD2, 5 bases. Trimming removed 4 bases at V and 7 bases at J, with 15 bases between. The CDR3 runs to 13 residues. The germline CDR1 and CDR2 sequences are SGDLS and YYNGEE. Here the CDR3 DNA reads TGTGCCAGCAGCCTAAGCGGAGGTCGGGAGCAGTACTTC. Translation gives CASSLSGGREQYF.

Sample share makes this clonotype medium-sized. V usage is TRBV9 and J usage is TRBJ2-2, with D perhaps TRBD1 (6 bases). Germline CDR1 is SGDLS and CDR2 is YYNGEE. This CDR3 has 16 amino acids. Trimming removed 3 bases at V and 3 bases at J, with 15 bases between. CDR3 amino acids: CASSAQQGWDTGELFF. CDR3 coding DNA: TGTGCCAGCAGCGCTCAACAGGGTTGGGACACCGGGGAGCTGTTTTTT.

This clonotype was seen repeatedly, ten times or more. The V call is TRBV9, the J call TRBJ1-2; D remains ambiguous. The CDR3 totals 17 residues. The germline V gene encodes CDR1 SGDLS and CDR2 YYNGEE. V was clipped by 0 bases and J by 0 bases, with 15 bases between them. In DNA, the CDR3 is TGTGCCAGCAGCGTAGAAGGTTCGGCGCCTACTAACTATGGCTACACCTTC. It translates to CASSVEGSAPTNYGYTF.

This clonotype was detected ten times or more. The V call is TRBV23-1, the J call TRBJ2-7; no firm D call. TRBV23-1 is flagged as an ORF with uncertain function. The CDR3 consists of 13 residues. Trimming left V 3 bases short and J 2 bases short, with 8 bases between. CDR3 coding DNA: TGCGCCAGCAGTCACCCAGGCCCCTACGAGCAGTACTTC. Translating gives CASSHPGPYEQYF.

Sample share makes this clonotype medium-sized. The gene calls are TRBV9 and TRBJ2-7; 7 nucleotides line up with TRBD2. The CDR3 sequence is 15 residues long. Germline V gives CDR1 SGDLS, CDR2 YYNGEE. V lost 4 bases, J lost 2 bases, and 9 bases stayed unmatched. The DNA of the CDR3 is TGTGCCAGCAGCCCAAGGGAGGGAAACACCTACGAGCAGTACTTC. It translates to CASSPREGNTYEQYF.

Concerning this clonotype itself: This may stem from a read error, because a much larger clone lies one nucleotide away. V gene TRBV9 combines with J gene TRBJ2-3, with 7 bases fitting TRBD2. The CDR3 length is 17 residues. V lost 0 bases to trimming and J lost 0 bases; unmatched junction nucleotides: 7. CDR1 is SGDLS and CDR2 is YYNGEE in the germline V gene. Written as DNA, the CDR3 is TGTGCCAGCAGCGTAGAACTAGTGGGAGGGAGCACAGATACGCAGTATTTT. Its protein is CASSVELVGGSTDTQYF.

This clonotype was seen at least ten times. V is TRBV9 and J is TRBJ2-1; TRBD2 matches 11 bases. Trimming removed 4 bases from V and 7 bases from J; junction bases left unmatched: 13. Germline CDR1 SGDLS, CDR2 YYNGEE. This CDR3 region has 17 residues. CDR3: CASSPRLAGPLENEQFF. In DNA form, the CDR3 reads TGTGCCAGCAGCCCCCGACTAGCGGGACCCCTAGAGAATGAGCAGTTCTTC.